This record looks at one T cell receptor (beta chain) sequence and its context. The sample originates from a study of shared clonotypes between healthy human individuals. CDR1 and CDR2 (germline): MNHNY, SVGAGI (reference sequence). The CDR3 is 14 amino acids. V was cut by 6 bases and J by 7 bases, with 15 bases left in between. Assay execution took place at the deep level. Clones were sequenced by immunoSEQ multiplex PCR, and TCRdb holds only the in-frame ones, with some missing. The sample includes millions of clones, just over 90% of them seen just once. The sequenced sample consisted of naive CD4+ T cells sorted from blood. The subset: CD45RA+ positively selected. This receptor was obtained from a man aged 18 to 30 in good health. The chain joins TRBV6-6 to TRBJ1-4, with D perhaps TRBD1 (6 bases). The CDR3 DNA reads as TGTGCCAGCAGGACACCACAGGGTGGTGAAAAACTGTTTTTT. This translates into CASRTPQGGEKLFF.